The present entry profiles one T cell receptor beta chain with its context. Antigen: not known. Assay used: immunoSEQ multiplex PCR; TCRdb lists only in-frame clones, some missing. The sample holds about 47,000 clones, 90% to 95% seen once. The V and J ends lost 5 bases and 6 bases, in that order; junction bases with no gene match: 15. The length of the CDR3 is 17 residues. CDR1 is LNHDA, CDR2 SQIVND, per germline (reference sequence). This sample is part of a study of T cells after posttransplantation cyclophosphamide. The study, taken as a whole, reports: Recipient CMV seropositivity and CMV reactivation strongly tracked TRB clonality. Blood and skin or GI T cell repertoires showed limited TRB overlap. Donor CD8+ memory clones often dominated recipient blood repertoires at later times.

This receptor was obtained from a woman in her thirties in good health and a related stem cell transplant donor. Sequenced material: PBMCs. The V and J genes are TRBV19 and TRBJ1-5; 8 positions match TRBD1. The CDR3 sequence is CASSQSGGAGGGQPQHF. CDR3 DNA: TGTGCCAGTAGTCAAAGCGGTGGGGCAGGGGGCGGTCAGCCCCAGCATTTT.